This TCR beta chain was documented in a study of T cell changes during pregnancy in multiple sclerosis (dated by TCRdb to the late 2010s). With regard to the full study: In women with multiple sclerosis, the researchers looked at how the T cell repertoire shifted as pregnancy progressed.

In the case of this clone: The antigen it recognizes is unknown. Per-base quality was not reported, and no clone a single base away is much larger than it.

Preparation of the library involved the immunoSEQ multiplex PCR assay. TCRdb obtained this table from immuneACCESS and retained in-frame rearrangements with V and J assigned. These tables miss some clones; where compared with another copy, unresolved V genes account for less than half of the shortfall, and the remainder is unexplained. This sample has approximately 40,000 clones in its table, and under 95% of those were observed once. About 5.5% of the sample belongs to the ten largest clones. The source is a female donor with multiple sclerosis, enrolled in a pregnancy study. Sequencing was performed on CD8+ T cells from peripheral blood mononuclear cells, taken in the third trimester of pregnancy.

The CDR3 protein sequence reads: CASSLDGAYEQYF. The DNA is as follows: TGCGCCAGCAGCTTGGACGGAGCCTACGAGCAGTACTTC. The chain is encoded by TRBV5-1 joined to TRBJ2-7; the D gene identity is not certain. V drops 0 bases and J drops 2 bases, leaving 6 bases in between. From cysteine to phenylalanine, the CDR3 is 13 amino acids long. Only the CDR3 DNA stays, 39 bases, in frame from base 1. For CDR1 and CDR2, the germline V gene lists SGHRS and YFSETQ.